Following are 16 T cell receptor beta chains from one sample sequenced in a study of blood T cell repertoires in COVID-19. Only in-frame clones appear in the TCRdb table, and some are missing; sequencing was by immunoSEQ multiplex PCR. This sample yields 190,000 or so clones, of which approximately 90% are seen a single time; 0.7% to 0.9% belongs to the top ten. Sequencing input: peripheral blood. The receptors stem from a woman younger than 35 who had recovered from COVID-19.

This clone was counted a single time. The J gene is TRBJ1-5, the V gene TRBV25-1; TRBD1 matches 8 bases. The V gene end was trimmed by 3 bases and the J gene end by 7 bases; junction bases not matched to a gene: 2. The CDR3 covers 13 residues. Germline lookup yields CDR1 MGHDK and CDR2 SYGVNS. The CDR3 DNA sequence: TGTGCCAGCAGTGACAGGGGGCACCAGCCCCAGCATTTT. As protein: CASSDRGHQPQHF. Variable domain in full (rest from reference TRBV25-1 and TRBJ1-5): EADIYQTPRYLVIGTGKKITLECSQTMGHDKMYWYQQDPGMELHLIHYSYGVNSTEKGDLSSESTVSRIRTEHFPLTLESARPSHTSQYLCASSDRGHQPQHFGDGTRLSIL.

This clone has a handful of counts. The genes are TRBV7-2 and TRBJ1-1, with 9 bases matching TRBD1. J gave up 5 bases and V 6 bases, and 10 bases lay outside the gene matches. Germline V gene sequence: CDR1 SGHTA, CDR2 FQGNSA. This CDR3 contains 15 residues. Written as DNA, the CDR3 is TGTGCCAGCAGTTACGTCACAGGGGGCTGGACTGAAGCTTTCTTT. Protein: CASSYVTGGWTEAFF.

The chain links TRBV3-1 (or the pseudogene TRBV3-2) to TRBJ1-2, with 8 bases lining up with TRBD1. V gave up 3 bases and J gave up 7 bases; unmatched junction bases: 7. Germline values: CDR1 LGHDT, CDR2 YNNKEL (reference sequence). The CDR3 length is 14 residues. The CDR3 coding sequence is TGTGCCAGCAGCCATTCGACAGGGGATTCTGGCTACACCTTC. It encodes CASSHSTGDSGYTF.

This chain connects TRBV27 to TRBJ2-6; 9 nucleotides match TRBD1. V dropped 9 bases and J dropped 2; count of bases not matched to a gene: 11. Germline CDR1 and CDR2: MNHEY and SMNVEV (reference sequence). CDR3 length: 17 residues. This chain's CDR3 is CASTGTGRLTGANVLTF. DNA for the CDR3: TGTGCCAGTACCGGGACAGGGCGTCTGACTGGGGCCAACGTCCTGACTTTC.

The genes are TRBV7-8 and TRBJ1-4; no firm D call. The CDR3 totals 17 residues. With 7 bases removed from V and 0 bases from J, the gap between germline ends came to 18 bases. Germline V gene sequence: CDR1 SGHVS, CDR2 FQNEAQ. CDR3 DNA: TGTGCCAGCATCTCTAGTCTTGCCTATACAACTAATGAAAAACTGTTTTTT. Translated, it gives CASISSLAYTTNEKLFF.

This clone showed up many times. V is TRBV7-2 and J is TRBJ1-2, with D unresolved. Germline-derived CDR1 and CDR2 are SGHTA and FQGNSA. The CDR3 runs to 15 residues. V lost 3 bases, J lost 0 bases, and 11 bases lay in between. The CDR3 DNA follows: TGTGCCAGCAGCTTGGTGGCACATACTAACTATGGCTACACCTTC. Amino acid sequence: CASSLVAHTNYGYTF. Supplemented by reference TRBV7-2 and TRBJ1-2, the full variable domain reads GAGVSQSPSNKVTEKGKDVELRCDPISGHTALYWYRQSLGQGLEFLIYFQGNSAPDKSGLPSDRFSAERTGGSVSTLTIQRTQQEDSAVYLCASSLVAHTNYGYTFGSGTRLTVV.

The gene calls are TRBV5-3 and TRBJ2-7; 10 bases map to TRBD2. TRBV5-3 is an open reading frame whose function is uncertain. The CDR3 runs 13 residues. Losses at the gene ends were 6 bases for V and 6 bases for J; bases not matched to a gene: 6. The CDR3 loop reads CARKGLAGGEQYV. The CDR3 coding sequence is TGTGCCAGAAAGGGATTAGCGGGAGGCGAGCAGTACGTC.

The chain links TRBV5-6 to TRBJ2-5, with a tentative D call TRBD2 (5 bases). The CDR3 extends over 15 amino acids. Germline CDR1 is SGHDT and CDR2 is YYEEEE. The germline V and J ends were trimmed by 0 bases and 2 bases, with 11 bases remaining between them. The CDR3: CASSLVGEGQETQYF. CDR3 sequence (DNA): TGTGCCAGCAGCTTGGTGGGAGAGGGTCAAGAGACCCAGTACTTC.

This chain links TRBV2 with TRBJ2-3, with D possibly being TRBD1 (5 bases). Germline-derived CDR1 and CDR2 are SNHLY and FYNNEI. Trimming shortened V by 3 bases and J by 2 bases, and 9 bases separated the two germline ends. This CDR3 is 14 amino acids long. The CDR3 DNA is TGTGCCAGCAGTGACGAGACAGTCACAGATACGCAGTATTTT. Translating gives CASSDETVTDTQYF.

This sequence joins TRBV6-1 and TRBJ1-5; D is uncertain. The CDR3 runs to 15 residues. Trimming pared 2 bases from V and 5 bases from J, leaving 13 bases between. Germline lookup yields CDR1 MNHNS and CDR2 SASEGT. The CDR3 bases are TGTGCCAGCAGTGAATTCGCGGGGAGGGATCAGCCCCAGCATTTT. Translating it yields CASSEFAGRDQPQHF.

The rearrangement joins TRBV6-4 to TRBJ1-5, with D perhaps TRBD1 (5 bases). Germline CDR1 and CDR2: MRHNA and SNTAGT. The CDR3 runs to 13 residues. V lost 6 bases, J lost 4 bases, and 10 bases lay in between. In DNA, the CDR3 is TGTGCCAGCAGCAAACAGGCGAATCAGCCCCAGCATTTT. As protein: CASSKQANQPQHF.

The V call is TRBV19, the J call TRBJ2-4, with TRBD1 matching 8 bases. The CDR3 has 12 residues. The V and J ends lost 4 bases and 7 bases, in that order; junction bases with no gene match: 0. Germline values: CDR1 LNHDA, CDR2 SQIVND (reference sequence). The CDR3: CASSRTGNIQYF. The CDR3 coding sequence is TGTGCCAGTAGTAGGACAGGGAACATTCAGTACTTC.

This clone came up a few times. This chain uses TRBV20-1 with TRBJ1-1, with D hard to call. V lost 3 bases and J 0 bases, leaving 11 bases between the germline ends. CDR1 DFQATT and CDR2 SNEGSKA come from the germline V gene (reference sequence). The length of the CDR3 is 14 residues. The CDR3 DNA follows: TGCAGTGCTAGTCGCCCAGACATGAACACTGAAGCTTTCTTT. Its protein is CSASRPDMNTEAFF.

The chain combines TRBV2 with TRBJ2-7; 8 bases are a match to TRBD1. Germline V lookup: CDR1 SNHLY, CDR2 FYNNEI. The CDR3 loop spans 14 amino acids. The ends lost 1 base at V and 2 bases at J; junction bases unmatched: 1. CDR3 in amino acids: CASSEGGQAYEQYF. The DNA for the CDR3 is TGTGCCAGCAGTGAAGGGGGACAGGCCTACGAGCAGTACTTC.

Here the CDR3 DNA reads TGTGCCAGCAGCTCCGTGGCAACGAACTATGGCTACACCTTC. It translates to CASSSVATNYGYTF. The chain is built from TRBV11-2 and TRBJ1-2; D uncertain. In germline, CDR1 is SGHAT, CDR2 FQNNGV. V was pared by 4 bases and J by 2 bases, with 11 bases between. CDR3 length: 14 residues. The variable domain in full, completed from reference TRBV11-2 and TRBJ1-2, reads EAGVAQSPRYKIIEKRQSVAFWCNPISGHATLYWYQQILGQGPKLLIQFQNNGVVDDSQLPKDRFSAERLKGVDSTLKIQPAKLEDSAVYLCASSSVATNYGYTFGSGTRLTVV.

The gene calls are TRBV7-3 and TRBJ2-1, with 7 bases aligning to TRBD2. Trimming at V came to 0 bases and at J to 5 bases, leaving 7 bases not matched to a gene. The CDR3 extends over 16 amino acids. Germline CDR1 is SGHTA and CDR2 is FQGTGA. DNA for the CDR3: TGTGCCAGCAGCTTAACGTTGGGAGGGCCGGACAATGAGCAGTTCTTC. Amino acids: CASSLTLGGPDNEQFF.